A selection of T cell receptor beta chains follows, all from one sample in a study of OX40 agonist ivuxolimab in advanced cancers. TCRdb keeps only in-frame clones here, not all; method: immunoSEQ multiplex PCR. The sample contains 15,000 or so clones, about 80% of which appear only once. The specimen was CD4+ or CD8+ T cells sorted from blood, collected in a trial of the OX40 agonist ivuxolimab. These receptors were obtained from an adult with an advanced solid tumor such as melanoma, head and neck, liver or kidney cancer. Each CDR3 is given with its conserved first and last residue. The D gene is left open where the match is weak. Some rows have no size entry. The others give once, few or many, or a class for an expanded clone.

D gene: .
clone size: .
J gene: TRBJ2-2
V gene: TRBV4-1
CDR3 protein: CASSQDTGTIRGQAGELFF
CDR3 DNA: TGCGCCAGCAGCCAAGATACTGGGACTATAAGGGGGCAAGCCGGGGAGCTGTTTTTT

D gene: TRBD1
clone size: .
J gene: TRBJ1-1
V gene: TRBV9
CDR3 protein: CASSAWTGNTEAFF
CDR3 DNA: TGTGCCAGCAGCGCATGGACAGGGAACACTGAAGCTTTCTTT

D gene: .
clone size: .
J gene: TRBJ1-2
V gene: TRBV4-1
CDR3 protein: CASSLPSGDGYTF
CDR3 DNA: TGCGCCAGCAGCCTCCCGAGCGGCGATGGCTACACCTTC

D gene: .
clone size: medium-sized
J gene: TRBJ1-6
V gene: TRBV4-3
CDR3 protein: CASSQDRVEGLYAGSPLHF
CDR3 DNA: TGCGCCAGCAGCCAAGATCGGGTAGAGGGACTCTACGCCGGGTCACCCCTCCACTTT

D gene: .
clone size: .
J gene: TRBJ2-5
V gene: TRBV6-5
CDR3 protein: CASSYSVTLETQYF
CDR3 DNA: TGTGCCAGCAGTTACTCCGTAACCCTAGAGACCCAGTACTTC

D gene: .
clone size: .
J gene: TRBJ2-3
V gene: TRBV15
CDR3 protein: CATSRDGGTDTQYF
CDR3 DNA: TGTGCCACCAGCAGAGATGGGGGAACAGATACGCAGTATTTT

D gene: .
clone size: .
J gene: TRBJ1-4
V gene: TRBV19
CDR3 protein: CASSRQALATNEKLFF
CDR3 DNA: TGTGCCAGTAGTCGGCAGGCTTTAGCAACTAATGAAAAACTGTTTTTT

D gene: .
clone size: .
J gene: TRBJ2-5
V gene: TRBV27
CDR3 protein: CASSRSGTQYF
CDR3 DNA: TGTGCCAGCAGTAGATCGGGGACCCAGTACTTC

D gene: TRBD1
clone size: .
J gene: TRBJ2-1
V gene: TRBV5-1
CDR3 protein: CASSSSQGANNEQFF
CDR3 DNA: TGCGCCAGCAGCTCCTCACAGGGGGCGAACAATGAGCAGTTCTTC

D gene: TRBD1
clone size: .
J gene: TRBJ1-4
V gene: TRBV5-1
CDR3 protein: CASSLRQGGREDEKLFF
CDR3 DNA: TGCGCCAGCAGCTTGAGACAGGGGGGTCGCGAAGATGAAAAACTGTTTTTT

D gene: TRBD1
clone size: .
J gene: TRBJ2-1
V gene: TRBV5-1
CDR3 protein: CASSLTGQGRHEQFF
CDR3 DNA: TGCGCCAGCAGCTTGACGGGACAGGGGAGGCATGAGCAGTTCTTC

D gene: .
clone size: .
J gene: TRBJ2-7
V gene: TRBV9
CDR3 protein: CASSVGGATYEQYF
CDR3 DNA: TGTGCCAGCAGCGTAGGTGGCGCAACCTACGAGCAGTACTTC

D gene: TRBD1
clone size: .
J gene: TRBJ1-4
V gene: TRBV7-6
CDR3 protein: CASSSDRVDEKLFF
CDR3 DNA: TGTGCCAGCAGTAGTGACAGGGTAGATGAAAAACTGTTTTTT

D gene: .
clone size: .
J gene: TRBJ1-5
V gene: TRBV7-2
CDR3 protein: CASSPPFSGQPQHF
CDR3 DNA: TGTGCCAGCAGCCCCCCTTTTTCTGGCCAGCCCCAGCATTTT

D gene: .
clone size: .
J gene: TRBJ2-3
V gene: TRBV9
CDR3 protein: CASSVEGKDTQYF
CDR3 DNA: TGTGCCAGCAGCGTAGAAGGAAAAGATACGCAGTATTTT

D gene: .
clone size: .
J gene: TRBJ2-7
V gene: TRBV7-6
CDR3 protein: CASSRGVTGSLEQYF
CDR3 DNA: TGTGCCAGCAGCCGGGGGGTCACAGGGTCTCTCGAGCAGTACTTC

D gene: TRBD1
clone size: .
J gene: TRBJ2-7
V gene: TRBV27
CDR3 protein: CASSLSGTGGEQYF
CDR3 DNA: TGTGCCAGCAGTCTCTCCGGGACAGGGGGCGAGCAGTACTTC

D gene: .
clone size: once
J gene: TRBJ2-7
V gene: TRBV18
CDR3 protein: CASSPSSDGPRSYEQYF
CDR3 DNA: TGTGCCAGCTCACCATCGTCCGACGGGCCCAGATCCTACGAGCAGTACTTC

D gene: .
clone size: few
J gene: TRBJ1-5
V gene: TRBV7-6
CDR3 protein: CASSLEEEQPQHF
CDR3 DNA: TGTGCCAGCAGCTTAGAGGAGGAGCAGCCCCAGCATTTT

D gene: TRBD1
clone size: .
J gene: TRBJ2-3
V gene: TRBV18
CDR3 protein: CASSPLQQGEVGDTQYF
CDR3 DNA: TGTGCCAGCTCACCATTACAACAGGGGGAAGTGGGAGATACGCAGTATTTT

D gene: .
clone size: few
J gene: TRBJ1-1
V gene: TRBV13
CDR3 protein: CASSSPELSGRLEAFF
CDR3 DNA: TGTGCCAGCAGCTCCCCGGAGCTGTCAGGCCGGCTTGAAGCTTTCTTT

D gene: .
clone size: .
J gene: TRBJ2-2
V gene: TRBV11-2
CDR3 protein: CASSFGNSDLGELFF
CDR3 DNA: TGTGCCAGCAGCTTCGGGAATAGTGATTTAGGGGAGCTGTTTTTT

D gene: .
clone size: few
J gene: TRBJ2-2
V gene: TRBV4-2
CDR3 protein: CASSPFTGELFF
CDR3 DNA: TGTGCCAGCAGCCCTTTTACCGGGGAGCTGTTTTTT

D gene: .
clone size: .
J gene: TRBJ1-1
V gene: TRBV6-6
CDR3 protein: CASSLTGGATEAFF
CDR3 DNA: TGTGCCAGCAGCCTGACAGGAGGAGCCACTGAAGCTTTCTTT

D gene: TRBD2
clone size: .
J gene: TRBJ2-2
V gene: TRBV27
CDR3 protein: CASSLTGGTGELFF
CDR3 DNA: TGTGCCAGCAGTTTAACGGGGGGCACCGGGGAGCTGTTTTTT

D gene: TRBD1
clone size: .
J gene: TRBJ2-7
V gene: TRBV7-2
CDR3 protein: CASSFWRGGQGSSYEQYF
CDR3 DNA: TGTGCCAGCAGCTTTTGGAGGGGGGGACAGGGTTCTTCGTACGAGCAGTACTTC

D gene: .
clone size: .
J gene: TRBJ2-5
V gene: TRBV25-1
CDR3 protein: CASSDRTQETQYF
CDR3 DNA: TGTGCCAGCAGTGATCGGACCCAAGAGACCCAGTACTTC

D gene: .
clone size: .
J gene: TRBJ1-6
V gene: TRBV4-1
CDR3 protein: CASSLGVSSYNSPLHF
CDR3 DNA: TGCGCCAGCAGCCTAGGCGTGAGCTCCTATAATTCACCCCTCCACTTT

D gene: .
clone size: once
J gene: TRBJ2-1
V gene: TRBV5-1
CDR3 protein: CASSLEGSSYNEQFF
CDR3 DNA: TGCGCCAGCAGCTTGGAGGGGTCATCCTACAATGAGCAGTTCTTC

D gene: .
clone size: .
J gene: TRBJ2-7
V gene: TRBV27
CDR3 protein: CASSLSGNEQYF
CDR3 DNA: TGTGCCAGCAGTTTATCGGGAAACGAGCAGTACTTC

D gene: TRBD1
clone size: .
J gene: TRBJ2-6
V gene: TRBV7-6
CDR3 protein: CASSSLLTDRGSGANVLTF
CDR3 DNA: TGTGCCAGCAGCTCCCTATTGACGGACAGGGGGTCTGGGGCCAACGTCCTGACTTTC

D gene: .
clone size: .
J gene: TRBJ2-1
V gene: TRBV7-2
CDR3 protein: CASSSLMHEQFF
CDR3 DNA: TGTGCCAGCAGCTCACTAATGCATGAGCAGTTCTTC

D gene: .
clone size: few
J gene: TRBJ1-1
V gene: TRBV5-6
CDR3 protein: CASNSPGGLTEAFF
CDR3 DNA: TGTGCCAGCAACTCTCCGGGGGGCCTGACTGAAGCTTTCTTT

D gene: .
clone size: medium-sized
J gene: TRBJ1-1
V gene: TRBV19
CDR3 protein: CASSMISNTEAFF
CDR3 DNA: TGTGCCAGTAGTATGATAAGTAACACTGAAGCTTTCTTT

D gene: .
clone size: few
J gene: TRBJ1-2
V gene: TRBV21-1
CDR3 protein: CASSPGSYGYTF
CDR3 DNA: TGTGCCAGCAGCCCGGGGAGTTATGGCTACACCTTC

D gene: .
clone size: medium-sized
J gene: TRBJ1-2
V gene: TRBV23-1
CDR3 protein: CASSPFFGPGVGYTF
CDR3 DNA: TGCGCCAGCAGTCCATTCTTCGGACCGGGGGTTGGCTACACCTTC

D gene: .
clone size: many
J gene: TRBJ1-2
V gene: TRBV28
CDR3 protein: CASRQIGGYTF
CDR3 DNA: TGTGCCAGCAGACAAATTGGGGGCTACACCTTC

D gene: TRBD1
clone size: .
J gene: TRBJ1-5
V gene: TRBV5-1
CDR3 protein: CASSLGFGGTGGNQPQHF
CDR3 DNA: TGCGCCAGCAGCTTGGGTTTTGGCGGGACAGGGGGCAATCAGCCCCAGCATTTT

D gene: .
clone size: .
J gene: TRBJ2-1
V gene: TRBV28
CDR3 protein: CASSPSGTRAYNEQFF
CDR3 DNA: TGTGCCAGCAGTCCTTCCGGGACCAGAGCCTACAATGAGCAGTTCTTC

D gene: .
clone size: .
J gene: TRBJ1-2
V gene: TRBV5-4
CDR3 protein: CASSFPRDMEGYTF
CDR3 DNA: TGTGCCAGCAGCTTCCCCCGGGACATGGAGGGCTACACCTTC

D gene: .
clone size: .
J gene: TRBJ1-1
V gene: TRBV27
CDR3 protein: CASSPGSGLTEAFF
CDR3 DNA: TGTGCCAGCAGTCCGGGGTCGGGGCTGACTGAAGCTTTCTTT

D gene: TRBD1
clone size: .
J gene: TRBJ2-7
V gene: TRBV7-7
CDR3 protein: CATGQGAHEQYF
CDR3 DNA: TGTGCAACGGGACAGGGGGCCCACGAGCAGTACTTC

D gene: TRBD1
clone size: .
J gene: TRBJ2-7
V gene: TRBV29-1
CDR3 protein: CSVDGTGTGAYEQYF
CDR3 DNA: TGCAGCGTTGACGGCACCGGGACAGGGGCCTACGAGCAGTACTTC

D gene: TRBD1
clone size: .
J gene: TRBJ2-7
V gene: TRBV6-1
CDR3 protein: CASPGQGMYEQYF
CDR3 DNA: TGTGCCAGCCCGGGACAGGGAATGTACGAGCAGTACTTC

D gene: TRBD1
clone size: few
J gene: TRBJ1-1
V gene: TRBV28
CDR3 protein: CASKMQGAWTEAFF
CDR3 DNA: TGTGCCAGTAAGATGCAGGGGGCCTGGACTGAAGCTTTCTTT

D gene: .
clone size: .
J gene: TRBJ1-1
V gene: TRBV6-1
CDR3 protein: CASSGTGRDTEAFF
CDR3 DNA: TGTGCCAGCAGTGGGACCGGGCGGGACACTGAAGCTTTCTTT

D gene: .
clone size: once
J gene: TRBJ2-1
V gene: TRBV7-3
CDR3 protein: CASSTGISSYNEQFF
CDR3 DNA: TGTGCCAGCAGCACCGGGATAAGCTCCTACAATGAGCAGTTCTTC

D gene: .
clone size: .
J gene: TRBJ1-1
V gene: TRBV28
CDR3 protein: CASSPPFTQRARTEAFF
CDR3 DNA: TGTGCCAGCAGCCCCCCCTTTACGCAGAGAGCGCGGACTGAAGCTTTCTTT

D gene: TRBD1
clone size: .
J gene: TRBJ1-4
V gene: TRBV30
CDR3 protein: CATNRGALVEKLFF
CDR3 DNA: TGTGCCACAAACAGGGGCGCCTTGGTTGAAAAACTGTTTTTT